Below, 5 T cell receptor beta chains from the same sample are listed, as sequenced in a study of beta chain features in type 1 diabetes. The study reverse transcribed the entire isolated RNA, so it sequenced expressed TCRB transcripts. Sequenced by immunoSEQ multiplex PCR; TCRdb stores in-frame clones only, minus some. The sample includes under 400,000 clones, around an eighth of them seen just once. The sample taken for sequencing was naive CD4+ T cells from blood. Receptors were obtained from a man younger than 35 in good health.

The table lists this clone with a few counts. CDR3 protein: CASSAGQGLTGRSYEQYF. CDR3 in DNA: TGCGCCAGCAGCGCGGGACAGGGTTTGACGGGCCGCTCCTACGAGCAGTACTTC. The V and J genes are TRBV5-1 and TRBJ2-7; 9 bases fit TRBD1. J lost 0 bases, V lost 4 bases, and 14 bases had no gene match. Germline CDR1 SGHRS, CDR2 YFSETQ. CDR3 length equals 18 residues.

The chain recombines TRBV30 with TRBJ1-2, with D possibly TRBD1 on 5 matching bases. Trimming shortened V by 4 bases and J by 4 bases, and 10 bases separated the two germline ends. The CDR3 contains 12 residues. Germline V gene lookup returns CDR1 GTSNPN and CDR2 SVGIG (reference sequence). For the CDR3, the DNA is TGTGCCTGGAATCCGGGGGGCTATGGCTACACCTTC. This gives the protein CAWNPGGYGYTF.

This clone was detected a few times. The chain joins TRBV9 to TRBJ2-1; 14 nucleotides align to TRBD2. The CDR3 totals 17 residues. Germline V CDR1 and CDR2: SGDLS, YYNGEE. V shed 2 bases and J 4 bases; nucleotides not matched to a gene: 5. This CDR3 is CASSVGTSGSGYNEQFF. The CDR3 nucleotides are TGTGCCAGCAGCGTCGGGACTAGCGGGAGTGGGTACAATGAGCAGTTCTTC.

This clone was picked up a small number of times. The gene calls are TRBV21-1 and TRBJ1-5; the table calls TRBD1, which could not be checked here. TRBV21-1 is a pseudogene segment. This CDR3 has 18 amino acids. CDR3 sequence (DNA): TGTGCCAGCAGCAAAGTAACTGAGACAGGGCTTGGGAATCAGCCCCAGCATTTT. Protein: CASSKVTETGLGNQPQHF.

The CDR3 is CASSQDDDSRLFF. The CDR3 DNA sequence: TGCGCCAGCAGCCAAGATGACGACTCACGGCTGTTTTTT. V and J are TRBV4-1 and TRBJ2-2; no clear D gene. Trimming removed 0 bases at V and 13 bases at J, with 12 bases between. The CDR3 length is 13 residues. The germline V gene encodes CDR1 MGHRA and CDR2 YSYEKL.